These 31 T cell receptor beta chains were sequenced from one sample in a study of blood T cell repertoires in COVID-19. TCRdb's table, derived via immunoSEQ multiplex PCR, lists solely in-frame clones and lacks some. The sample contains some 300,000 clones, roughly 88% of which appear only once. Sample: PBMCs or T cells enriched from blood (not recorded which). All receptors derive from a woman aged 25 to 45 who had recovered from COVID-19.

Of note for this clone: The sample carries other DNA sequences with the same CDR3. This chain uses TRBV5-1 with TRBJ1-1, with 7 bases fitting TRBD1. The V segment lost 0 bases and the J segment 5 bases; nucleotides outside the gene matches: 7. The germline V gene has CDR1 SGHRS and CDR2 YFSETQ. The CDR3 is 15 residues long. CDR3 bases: TGCGCCAGCAGCTTGGCCCAGGGGGTAGGGACTGAAGCTTTCTTT. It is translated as CASSLAQGVGTEAFF.

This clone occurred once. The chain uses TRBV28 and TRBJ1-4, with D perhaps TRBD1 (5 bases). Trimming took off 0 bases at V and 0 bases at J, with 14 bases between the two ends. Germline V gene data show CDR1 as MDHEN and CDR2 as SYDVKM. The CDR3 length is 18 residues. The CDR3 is CASSLWRGEGATNEKLFF. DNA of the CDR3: TGTGCCAGCAGTTTATGGAGAGGGGAGGGAGCAACTAATGAAAAACTGTTTTTT. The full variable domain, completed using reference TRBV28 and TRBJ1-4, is DVKVTQSSRYLVKRTGEKVFLECVQDMDHENMFWYRQDPGLGLRLIYFSYDVKMKEKGDIPEGYSVSREKKERFSLILESASTNQTSMYLCASSLWRGEGATNEKLFFGSGTQLSVL.

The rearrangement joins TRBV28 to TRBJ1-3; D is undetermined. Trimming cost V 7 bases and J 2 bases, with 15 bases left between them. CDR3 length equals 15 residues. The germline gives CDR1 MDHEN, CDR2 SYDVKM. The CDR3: CASTPPDIPGNTIYF. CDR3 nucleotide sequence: TGTGCCAGCACCCCCCCAGACATCCCTGGAAACACCATATATTTT. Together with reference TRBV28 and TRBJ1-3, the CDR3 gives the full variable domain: DVKVTQSSRYLVKRTGEKVFLECVQDMDHENMFWYRQDPGLGLRLIYFSYDVKMKEKGDIPEGYSVSREKKERFSLILESASTNQTSMYLCASTPPDIPGNTIYFGEGSWLTVV.

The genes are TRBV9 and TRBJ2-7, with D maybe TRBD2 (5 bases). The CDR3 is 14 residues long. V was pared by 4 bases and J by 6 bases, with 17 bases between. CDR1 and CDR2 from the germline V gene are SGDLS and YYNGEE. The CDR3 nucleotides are TGTGCCAGCAGCCCCCGGACCGCCAGCGGCGAGCAGTACTTC. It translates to CASSPRTASGEQYF. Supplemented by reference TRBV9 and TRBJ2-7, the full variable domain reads DSGVTQTPKHLITATGQRVTLRCSPRSGDLSVYWYQQSLDQGLQFLIQYYNGEERAKGNILERFSAQQFPDLHSELNLSSLELGDSALYFCASSPRTASGEQYFGPGTRLTVT.

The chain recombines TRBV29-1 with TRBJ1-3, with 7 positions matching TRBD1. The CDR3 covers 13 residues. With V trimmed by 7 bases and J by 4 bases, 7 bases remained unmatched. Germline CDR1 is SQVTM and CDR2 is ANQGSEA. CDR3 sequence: CSAKQGIGNTIYF. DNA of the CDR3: TGCAGCGCAAAACAGGGGATAGGAAACACCATATATTTT. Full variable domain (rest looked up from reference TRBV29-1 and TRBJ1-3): SAVISQKPSRDICQRGTSLTIQCQVDSQVTMMFWYRQQPGQSLTLIATANQGSEATYESGFVIDKFPISRPNLTFSTLTVSNMSPEDSSIYLCSAKQGIGNTIYFGEGSWLTVV.

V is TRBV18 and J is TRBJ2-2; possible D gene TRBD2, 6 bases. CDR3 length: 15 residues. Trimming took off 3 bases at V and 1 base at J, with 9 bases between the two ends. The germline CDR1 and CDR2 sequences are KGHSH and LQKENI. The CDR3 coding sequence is TGTGCCAGCTCACCGGGGACTTTGAACACCGGGGAGCTGTTTTTT. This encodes CASSPGTLNTGELFF.

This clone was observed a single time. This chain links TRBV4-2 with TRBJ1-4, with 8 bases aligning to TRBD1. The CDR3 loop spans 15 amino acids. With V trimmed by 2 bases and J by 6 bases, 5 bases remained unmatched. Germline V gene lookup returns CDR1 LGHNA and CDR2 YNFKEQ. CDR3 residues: CASSQRAGGDEKLFF. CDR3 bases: TGTGCCAGCAGCCAAAGGGCAGGGGGCGATGAAAAACTGTTTTTT.

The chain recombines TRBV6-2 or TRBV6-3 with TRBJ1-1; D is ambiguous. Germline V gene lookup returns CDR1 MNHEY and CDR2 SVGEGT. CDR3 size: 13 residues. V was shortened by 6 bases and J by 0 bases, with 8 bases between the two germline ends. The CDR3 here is CASSDTVNTEAFF. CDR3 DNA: TGTGCCAGCAGCGACACTGTGAACACTGAAGCTTTCTTT.

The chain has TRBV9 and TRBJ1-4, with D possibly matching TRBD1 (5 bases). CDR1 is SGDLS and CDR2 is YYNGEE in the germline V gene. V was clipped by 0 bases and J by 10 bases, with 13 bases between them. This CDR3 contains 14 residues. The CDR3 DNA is TGTGCCAGCAGCGTAGAACCAGGGCGGGGAAAACTGTTTTTT. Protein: CASSVEPGRGKLFF.

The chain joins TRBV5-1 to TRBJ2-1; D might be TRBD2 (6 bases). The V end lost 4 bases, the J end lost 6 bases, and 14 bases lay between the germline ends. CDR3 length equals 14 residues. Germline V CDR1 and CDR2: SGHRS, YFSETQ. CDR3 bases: TGCGCCAGCAGCGCAACACTAGCCCCCAATGAGCAGTTCTTC. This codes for CASSATLAPNEQFF.

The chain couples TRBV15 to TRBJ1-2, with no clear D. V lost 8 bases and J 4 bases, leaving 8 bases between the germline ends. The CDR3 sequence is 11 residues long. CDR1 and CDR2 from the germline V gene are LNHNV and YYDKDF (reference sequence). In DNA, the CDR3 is TGTGCCACCCGTGCAGGCTATGGCTACACCTTC. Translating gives CATRAGYGYTF.

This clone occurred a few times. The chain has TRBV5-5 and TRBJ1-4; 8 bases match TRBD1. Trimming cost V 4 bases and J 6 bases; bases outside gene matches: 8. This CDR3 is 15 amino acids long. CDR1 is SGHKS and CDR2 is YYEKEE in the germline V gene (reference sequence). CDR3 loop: CASSPGDRGYEKLFF. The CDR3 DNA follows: TGTGCCAGCAGCCCTGGTGACAGGGGATATGAAAAACTGTTTTTT.

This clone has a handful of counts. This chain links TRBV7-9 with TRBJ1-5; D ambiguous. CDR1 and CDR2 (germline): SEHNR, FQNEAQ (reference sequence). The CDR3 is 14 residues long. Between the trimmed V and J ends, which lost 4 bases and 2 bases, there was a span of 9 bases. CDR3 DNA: TGTGCCAGCAGCTCTAGGTGGGGCAATCAGCCCCAGCATTTT. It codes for CASSSRWGNQPQHF.

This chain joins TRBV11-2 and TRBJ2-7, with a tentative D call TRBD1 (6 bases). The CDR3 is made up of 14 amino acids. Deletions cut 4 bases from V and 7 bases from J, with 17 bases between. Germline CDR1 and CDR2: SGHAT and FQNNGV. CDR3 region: CASSSGHRIEEQYF. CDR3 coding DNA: TGTGCCAGCAGCTCGGGACACAGGATAGAGGAGCAGTACTTC.

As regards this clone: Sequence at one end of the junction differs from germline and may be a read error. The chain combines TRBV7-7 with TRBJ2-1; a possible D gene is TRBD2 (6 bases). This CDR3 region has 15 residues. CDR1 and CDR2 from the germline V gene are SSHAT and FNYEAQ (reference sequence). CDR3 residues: CASSDGGVWYNEQFF. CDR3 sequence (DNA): TGTGCTAGCAGCGACGGCGGGGTTTGGTACAATGAGCAGTTCTTC.

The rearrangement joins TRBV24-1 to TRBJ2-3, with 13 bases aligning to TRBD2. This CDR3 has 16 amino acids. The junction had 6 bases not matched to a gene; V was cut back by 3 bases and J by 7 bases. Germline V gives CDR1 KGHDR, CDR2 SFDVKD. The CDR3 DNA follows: TGTGCCACCAGTGATCGGACTAGCGGGAGTCGTTATACGCAGTATTTT. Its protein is CATSDRTSGSRYTQYF.

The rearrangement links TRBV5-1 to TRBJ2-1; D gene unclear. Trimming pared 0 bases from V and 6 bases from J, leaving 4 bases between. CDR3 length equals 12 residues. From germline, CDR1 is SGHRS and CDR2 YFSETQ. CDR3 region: CASSLARNEQFF. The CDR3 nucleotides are TGCGCCAGCAGCTTGGCCCGCAATGAGCAGTTCTTC.

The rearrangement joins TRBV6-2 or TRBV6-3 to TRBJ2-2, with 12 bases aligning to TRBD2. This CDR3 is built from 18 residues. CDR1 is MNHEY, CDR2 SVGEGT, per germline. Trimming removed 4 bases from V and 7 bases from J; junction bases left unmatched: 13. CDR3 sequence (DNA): TGTGCCAGCAGTTTCCGGAGTGGCCTAGCGGGGGGGAACGGGGAGCTGTTTTTT. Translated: CASSFRSGLAGGNGELFF.

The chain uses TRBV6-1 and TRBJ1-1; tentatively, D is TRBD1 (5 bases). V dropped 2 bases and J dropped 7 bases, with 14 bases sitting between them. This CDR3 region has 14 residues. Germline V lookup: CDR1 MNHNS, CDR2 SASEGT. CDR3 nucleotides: TGTGCCAGCAGTGAAAGGCGGGGGGTCTATGAAGCTTTCTTT. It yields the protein CASSERRGVYEAFF.

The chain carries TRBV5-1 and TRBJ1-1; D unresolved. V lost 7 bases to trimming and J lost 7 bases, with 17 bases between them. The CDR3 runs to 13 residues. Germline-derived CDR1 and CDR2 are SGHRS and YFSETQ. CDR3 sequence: CASRLRGLDEAFF. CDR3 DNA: TGCGCCAGCCGACTTCGGGGATTGGATGAAGCTTTCTTT.

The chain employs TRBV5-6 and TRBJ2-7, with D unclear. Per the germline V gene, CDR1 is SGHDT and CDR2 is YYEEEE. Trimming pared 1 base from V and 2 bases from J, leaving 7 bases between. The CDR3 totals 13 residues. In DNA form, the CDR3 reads TGTGCCAGCAGCTTGTACAGCACCTACGAGCAGTACTTC. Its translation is CASSLYSTYEQYF.

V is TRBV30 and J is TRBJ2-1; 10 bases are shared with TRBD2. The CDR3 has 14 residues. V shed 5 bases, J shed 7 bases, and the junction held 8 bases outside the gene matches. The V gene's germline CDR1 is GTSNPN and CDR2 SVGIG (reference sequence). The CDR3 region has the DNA TGTGCCTGGTCCCAGGATAGCGGGAGGAATGAGCAGTTCTTC. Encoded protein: CAWSQDSGRNEQFF.

CDR3 DNA: TGTGCCAGCAGTGAAAAAGCGGGAGGGCCGGACAATGAGCAGTTCTTC. This sequence encodes CASSEKAGGPDNEQFF. The chain recombines TRBV6-1 with TRBJ2-1, with 10 bases lining up with TRBD2. CDR1 and CDR2 from the germline V gene are MNHNS and SASEGT. The CDR3 loop spans 16 amino acids. Trimming removed 2 bases from V and 5 bases from J; junction bases left unmatched: 6.

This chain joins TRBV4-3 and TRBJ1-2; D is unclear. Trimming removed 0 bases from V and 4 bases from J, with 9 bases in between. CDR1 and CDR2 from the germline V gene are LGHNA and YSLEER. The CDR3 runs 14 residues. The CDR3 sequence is CASSQDSRGYGYTF. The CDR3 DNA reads TGCGCCAGCAGCCAAGATTCCCGGGGCTATGGCTACACCTTC.

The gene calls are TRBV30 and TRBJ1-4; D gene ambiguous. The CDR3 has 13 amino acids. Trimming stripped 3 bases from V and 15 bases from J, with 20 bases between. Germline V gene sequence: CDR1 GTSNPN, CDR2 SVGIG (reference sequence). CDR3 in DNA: TGTGCCTGGAGCCCGACTCGGGTTCCTCCTGTGTTTTTT. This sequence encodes CAWSPTRVPPVFF. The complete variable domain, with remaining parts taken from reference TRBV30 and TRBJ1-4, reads SQTIHQWPATLVQPVGSPLSLECTVEGTSNPNLYWYRQAAGRGLQLLFYSVGIGQISSEVPQNLSASRPQDRQFILSSKKLLLSDSGFYLCAWSPTRVPPVFFGSGTQLSVL.

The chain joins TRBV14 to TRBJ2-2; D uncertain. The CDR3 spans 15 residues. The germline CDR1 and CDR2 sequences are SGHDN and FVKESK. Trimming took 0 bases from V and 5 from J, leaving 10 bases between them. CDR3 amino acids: CASSQDTVKTGELFF. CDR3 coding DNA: TGTGCCAGCAGCCAAGATACGGTCAAAACCGGGGAGCTGTTTTTT.

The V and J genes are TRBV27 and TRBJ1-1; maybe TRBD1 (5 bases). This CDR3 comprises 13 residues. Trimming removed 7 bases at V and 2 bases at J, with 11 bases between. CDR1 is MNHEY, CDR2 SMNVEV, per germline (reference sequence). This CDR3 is CASMTALNTEAFF. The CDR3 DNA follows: TGTGCCAGCATGACAGCCCTAAACACTGAAGCTTTCTTT.

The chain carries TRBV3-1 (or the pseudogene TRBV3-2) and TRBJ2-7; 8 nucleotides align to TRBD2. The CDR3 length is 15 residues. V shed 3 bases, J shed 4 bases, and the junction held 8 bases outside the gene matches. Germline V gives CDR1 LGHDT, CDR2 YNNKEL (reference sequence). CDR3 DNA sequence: TGTGCCAGCAGCCAGACACTAGCGGAAACGTACGAGCAGTACTTC. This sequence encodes CASSQTLAETYEQYF.

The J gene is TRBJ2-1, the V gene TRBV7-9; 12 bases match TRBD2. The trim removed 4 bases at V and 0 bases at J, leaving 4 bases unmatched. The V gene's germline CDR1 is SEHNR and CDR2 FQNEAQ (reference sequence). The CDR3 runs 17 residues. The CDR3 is CASSSRTSGNSYNEQFF. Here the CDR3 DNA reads TGTGCCAGCAGCTCTCGGACTAGCGGGAACTCCTACAATGAGCAGTTCTTC.

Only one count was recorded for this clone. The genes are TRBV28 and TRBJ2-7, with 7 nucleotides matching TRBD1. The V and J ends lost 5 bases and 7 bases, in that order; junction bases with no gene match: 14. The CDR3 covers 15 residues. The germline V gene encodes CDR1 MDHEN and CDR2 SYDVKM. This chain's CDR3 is CASSLDRAPRGEQYF. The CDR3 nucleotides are TGTGCCAGCAGTCTCGACAGGGCGCCACGAGGGGAGCAGTACTTC. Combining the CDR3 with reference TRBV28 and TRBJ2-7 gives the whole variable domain DVKVTQSSRYLVKRTGEKVFLECVQDMDHENMFWYRQDPGLGLRLIYFSYDVKMKEKGDIPEGYSVSREKKERFSLILESASTNQTSMYLCASSLDRAPRGEQYFGPGTRLTVT.

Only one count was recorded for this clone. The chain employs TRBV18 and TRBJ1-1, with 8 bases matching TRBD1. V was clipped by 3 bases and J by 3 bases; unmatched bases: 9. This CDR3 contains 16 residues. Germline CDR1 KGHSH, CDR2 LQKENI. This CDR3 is CASSPTTGVGDTEAFF. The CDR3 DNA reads TGTGCCAGCTCACCGACGACAGGGGTTGGTGACACTGAAGCTTTCTTT.